This T cell receptor beta chain was retrieved from a study of CD4 T cells in relation to SARS-CoV-2 and coronaviruses. Unexposed donor CD4+ T cells date from about 2010-2018, before the COVID-19 pandemic. Deep TCR-beta sequencing used DNA from uncultured naive and memory CD4+ T cells. Clones were sequenced by immunoSEQ multiplex PCR, and TCRdb holds only the in-frame ones, with some missing. Of about 65,000 clones listed, over 70% are singletons. Germline CDR1 reads KGHSH; CDR2 reads LQKENI. CDR3 length: 13 amino acids. Trimming removed 3 bases at V and 6 bases at J, with 8 bases between. This clonotype originated in a human donor in good health. Material: memory CD4+ T cells from PBMCs. The chain couples TRBV18 to TRBJ2-2; D is unclear. CDR3 coding DNA: TGTGCCAGCTCACCCCTTTTGGCCGGGGAGCTGTTTTTT. It encodes CASSPLLAGELFF.